This record looks at one T cell receptor beta chain sequence and its context. The antigen is undetermined. Per germline, CDR1 SNHLY and CDR2 FYNNEI. CDR3 length: 11 amino acids. The V gene lost 4 bases and the J gene lost 4 bases, with 1 base spanning the gap. This specimen comes from a study of T cell responses to AZD1222 COVID-19 vaccine. Points from the study as a whole: The repertoires were collected only after the peak T cell response.

Generated by immunoSEQ multiplex PCR, the TCRdb table keeps only in-frame clones and is missing some. Among around 130,000 clones listed, less than 95% were seen once. The chain uses TRBV2 and TRBJ2-2; no clear D. The source of this sequence is an adult in good health. Sequencing was performed on peripheral blood, taken on day 0 of AZD1222 vaccination. The CDR3 nucleotides are TGTGCCAGCAGTGGCACCGGGGAGCTGTTTTTT. This encodes CASSGTGELFF.